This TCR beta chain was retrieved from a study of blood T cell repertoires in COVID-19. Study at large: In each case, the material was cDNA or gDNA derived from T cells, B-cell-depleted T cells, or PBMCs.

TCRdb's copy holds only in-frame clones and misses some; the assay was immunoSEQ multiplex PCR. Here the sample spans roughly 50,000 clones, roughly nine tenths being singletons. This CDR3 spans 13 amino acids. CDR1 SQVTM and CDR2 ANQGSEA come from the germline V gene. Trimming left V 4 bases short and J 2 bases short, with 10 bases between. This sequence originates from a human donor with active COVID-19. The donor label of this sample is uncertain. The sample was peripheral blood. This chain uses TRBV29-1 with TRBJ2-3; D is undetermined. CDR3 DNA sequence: TGCAGCGTTGGAACCAGGTTCACAGATACGCAGTATTTT. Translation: CSVGTRFTDTQYF.